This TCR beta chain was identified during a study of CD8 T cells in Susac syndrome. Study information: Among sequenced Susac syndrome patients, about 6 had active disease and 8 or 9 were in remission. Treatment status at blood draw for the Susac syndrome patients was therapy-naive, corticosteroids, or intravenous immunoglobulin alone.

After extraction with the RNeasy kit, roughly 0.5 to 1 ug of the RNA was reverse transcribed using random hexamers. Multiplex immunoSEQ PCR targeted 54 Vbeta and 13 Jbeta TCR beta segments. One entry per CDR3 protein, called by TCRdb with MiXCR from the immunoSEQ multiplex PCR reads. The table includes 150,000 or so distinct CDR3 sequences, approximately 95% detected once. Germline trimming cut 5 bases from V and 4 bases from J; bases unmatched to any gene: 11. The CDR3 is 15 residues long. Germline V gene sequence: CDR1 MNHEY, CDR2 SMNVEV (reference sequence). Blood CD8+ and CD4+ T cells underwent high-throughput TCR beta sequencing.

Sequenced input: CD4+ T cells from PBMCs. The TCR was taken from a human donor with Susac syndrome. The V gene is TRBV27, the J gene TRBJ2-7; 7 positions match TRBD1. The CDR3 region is CASSTEFGRGYEQYF. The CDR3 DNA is TGTGCCAGCAGTACGGAATTCGGCAGGGGGTACGAGCAGTACTTC.